The entry below gives a single TCR beta chain sequence along with its context. As yet, its antigen is unknown. The PCR was carried out with 60 Vbeta primers and 13 Jbeta primers. Libraries were prepared by immunoSEQ multiplex PCR; TCRdb keeps only in-frame clonotypes and omits some of them. The table includes approximately 170,000 clones, approximately 88% detected once. The sample comes from a study of cytomegalovirus exposure and HLA in healthy donors. The germline CDR1 and CDR2 sequences are SGHNT and YYREEE (reference sequence). Trimming left V 4 bases short and J 0 bases short, with 15 bases between. The CDR3 extends over 16 amino acids. Notes on the study in general: Judged likely to be a sequencing artifact was a cluster of highly shared sequence variants. In an earlier analysis, productive rearrangement rates for most beta V segments clustered near 87% or 30%.

The sequenced material came from PBMCs. The sequence was collected from a boy aged 2-9 years in good health and CMV-seronegative. The chain links TRBV5-4 to TRBJ2-3; the D gene is possibly TRBD2 (6 bases). The CDR3 loop reads CASSPHWGVSTDTQYF. DNA of the CDR3: TGTGCCAGCAGCCCTCACTGGGGGGTGAGCACAGATACGCAGTATTTT.